One and the same sample provided the 32 T cell receptor beta chains below, sequenced in a study of blood T cell repertoires in COVID-19. TCRdb's table, derived via immunoSEQ multiplex PCR, lists solely in-frame clones and lacks some. The table has about 170,000 clones, approximately 80% seen once. The sample taken for sequencing was PBMCs or T cells enriched from blood (not recorded which). These receptors were taken from a man aged 50 or older who had recovered from COVID-19.

This clone came up many times. The V gene is TRBV13, the J gene TRBJ1-3; D not resolved. This CDR3 region has 14 residues. Per the germline V gene, CDR1 is PRHDT and CDR2 is FYEKMQ (reference sequence). Trimming stripped 1 base from V and 4 bases from J, with 8 bases between. CDR3 DNA: TGTGCCAGCAGCTTAGACACATCGGGAAACACCATATATTTT. This translates into CASSLDTSGNTIYF.

V is TRBV28 and J is TRBJ1-1, with unresolved D. The V end was cut by 8 bases, the J end by 3 bases, with 19 bases between. The CDR3 is 15 residues long. CDR1 is MDHEN and CDR2 is SYDVKM in the germline V gene. As DNA, the CDR3 is TGTGCCAGCTACCCAGTTTTGTCCCTTTACACTGAAGCTTTCTTT. Its protein is CASYPVLSLYTEAFF.

A word on this clone: The germline gene is not matched at one end of the junction; a read error may be the cause. This sample also contains other DNA sequences that code for the same CDR3. The chain joins TRBV11-2 to TRBJ2-7, with D tentatively TRBD1 (5 bases). There are 14 residues in the CDR3. From germline, CDR1 is SGHAT and CDR2 FQNNGV. The DNA for the CDR3 is TGTGCTAGCAGCTTAGTTAGGGGTCAGGGCGAGCAGTACTTC. It specifies CASSLVRGQGEQYF.

The chain has TRBV28 and TRBJ1-2; the D gene is possibly TRBD1 (5 bases). Trimming pared 6 bases from V and 6 bases from J, leaving 23 bases between. The germline CDR1 and CDR2 sequences are MDHEN and SYDVKM. The length of the CDR3 is 16 residues. The CDR3 is CASSLTPAGGDHGYTF. The CDR3 bases are TGTGCCAGCAGCCTAACCCCGGCGGGGGGAGATCATGGCTACACCTTC.

V usage is TRBV4-3 and J usage is TRBJ1-2; 8 bases agree with TRBD1. With 0 bases clipped from V and 1 base from J, the junction kept 4 bases outside the gene matches. The CDR3 totals 16 residues. Germline assignment: CDR1 LGHNA and CDR2 YSLEER. The CDR3 DNA is TGCGCCAGCAGCCAAGAGACAGGGGATGTTAACTATGGCTACACCTTC. This gives the protein CASSQETGDVNYGYTF.

This sequence joins TRBV5-1 and TRBJ2-7, with 8 positions matching TRBD2. Germline V gene lookup returns CDR1 SGHRS and CDR2 YFSETQ. J was trimmed by 6 bases and V by 2 bases; bases with no gene match: 10. The CDR3 loop spans 15 amino acids. The CDR3 DNA reads as TGCGCCAGCAGCTTACGACAGAGCGGGGGAGGCGAGCAGTACTTC. Its protein is CASSLRQSGGGEQYF. Supplemented by reference TRBV5-1 and TRBJ2-7, the full variable domain reads KAGVTQTPRYLIKTRGQQVTLSCSPISGHRSVSWYQQTPGQGLQFLFEYFSETQRNKGNFPGRFSGRQFSNSRSEMNVSTLELGDSALYLCASSLRQSGGGEQYFGPGTRLTVT.

The chain recombines TRBV3-1 (or the pseudogene TRBV3-2) with TRBJ2-5; possible D gene TRBD1, 6 bases. V lost 0 bases, J lost 5 bases, and 10 bases lay in between. In germline, CDR1 is LGHDT, CDR2 YNNKEL (reference sequence). The length of the CDR3 is 14 residues. CDR3 region: CASSQDTRGETQYF. CDR3 DNA sequence: TGTGCCAGCAGCCAAGATACGAGGGGGGAGACCCAGTACTTC.

The gene calls are TRBV7-6 and TRBJ1-5; D is unresolved. The CDR3 is 13 amino acids. The V end was cut by 0 bases, the J end by 3 bases, with 3 bases between. Germline V gene lookup returns CDR1 SGHVS and CDR2 FNYEAQ. DNA for the CDR3: TGTGCCAGCAGCTTAGCCGTCAATCAGCCCCAGCATTTT. This encodes CASSLAVNQPQHF.

The chain employs TRBV5-1 and TRBJ2-7; a weak D match, TRBD2 (5 bases). The V end lost 0 bases, the J end lost 3 bases, and 10 bases lay between the germline ends. The CDR3 consists of 14 residues. Germline loops: CDR1 SGHRS, CDR2 YFSETQ. The CDR3 DNA sequence: TGCGCCAGCAGCTTGGCGGACTCCCGCTACGAGCAGTACTTC. Translated: CASSLADSRYEQYF.

The chain employs TRBV4-1 and TRBJ2-5; the match to TRBD2 covers 10 bases. The V and J ends lost 2 bases and 4 bases, in that order; junction bases with no gene match: 1. The CDR3 runs 14 residues. Germline V gene data show CDR1 as MGHRA and CDR2 as YSYEKL. The CDR3 loop is CASSQLAGAETQYF. The CDR3, as DNA: TGCGCCAGCAGCCAACTAGCGGGGGCAGAGACCCAGTACTTC.

The rearrangement links TRBV18 to TRBJ1-6, with 9 nucleotides matching TRBD1. The germline gives CDR1 KGHSH, CDR2 LQKENI. Unmatched junction bases numbered 5, after V lost 6 bases and J lost 8 bases. This CDR3 comprises 14 residues. CDR3: CASSEQGADSPLHF. The CDR3 DNA sequence: TGTGCCAGCTCTGAACAGGGGGCAGATTCACCCCTCCACTTT.

The chain carries TRBV5-1 and TRBJ1-1, with TRBD1 as a possible D gene (6 bases). The ends were cut back, 0 bases at V and 5 bases at J, with 17 bases in the middle. The CDR3 spans 16 residues. Germline V gene lookup returns CDR1 SGHRS and CDR2 YFSETQ. This CDR3 reads CASSLVLAGRGTEAFF. In DNA, the CDR3 is TGCGCCAGCAGCTTGGTGCTGGCAGGAAGGGGGACTGAAGCTTTCTTT.

The chain uses TRBV5-4 and TRBJ2-3, with 7 bases fitting TRBD1. The V and J ends lost 0 bases and 2 bases, in that order; junction bases with no gene match: 3. The V gene's germline CDR1 is SGHNT and CDR2 YYREEE (reference sequence). This CDR3 is built from 15 residues. The CDR3 DNA follows: TGTGCCAGCAGCTTGGGGGACAGTTCCACAGATACGCAGTATTTT. It is translated as CASSLGDSSTDTQYF. Based on the CDR3 plus reference TRBV5-4 and TRBJ2-3, the full variable domain is ETGVTQSPTHLIKTRGQQVTLRCSSQSGHNTVSWYQQALGQGPQFIFQYYREEENGRGNFPPRFSGLQFPNYSSELNVNALELDDSALYLCASSLGDSSTDTQYFGPGTRLTVL.

The chain has TRBV30 and TRBJ2-7, with 9 bases fitting TRBD2. The CDR3 extends over 14 amino acids. After removal of 4 bases from V and 5 bases from J, the junction contained 9 bases not matched to a gene. Germline assignment: CDR1 GTSNPN and CDR2 SVGIG (reference sequence). CDR3 region: CAWNKGGGVHEQYF. The CDR3 coding sequence is TGTGCCTGGAATAAGGGCGGGGGGGTCCACGAGCAGTACTTC.

A few counts support this clone. The chain is built from TRBV9 and TRBJ2-3; D perhaps matches TRBD2 (5 bases). Germline CDR1 SGDLS, CDR2 YYNGEE. V was trimmed by 4 bases and J by 0 bases, leaving 12 bases between them. The CDR3 covers 15 residues. This CDR3 reads CASSRAGRSTDTQYF. CDR3 DNA sequence: TGTGCCAGCAGCCGGGCGGGTAGGAGCACAGATACGCAGTATTTT.

V usage is TRBV7-8 and J usage is TRBJ1-5; D not resolved. Trimming pared 2 bases from V and 7 bases from J, leaving 21 bases between. Germline assignment: CDR1 SGHVS and CDR2 FQNEAQ. The CDR3 runs to 17 residues. CDR3 loop: CASSLSRWADPNQPQHF. DNA of the CDR3: TGTGCCAGCAGCTTAAGTAGGTGGGCAGACCCTAACCAGCCCCAGCATTTT.

V gene TRBV11-3 combines with J gene TRBJ2-1; perhaps TRBD1 as D (6 bases). Germline assignment: CDR1 SGHNT and CDR2 YENEEA. The V end was cut by 0 bases, the J end by 2 bases, with 8 bases between. CDR3 length equals 15 residues. This CDR3 reads CASSLEQGPYNEQFF. The CDR3 DNA is TGTGCCAGCAGCTTAGAGCAGGGGCCCTACAATGAGCAGTTCTTC.

The rearrangement links TRBV27 to TRBJ1-2, with D tentatively TRBD1 (5 bases). There are 16 residues in the CDR3. The V gene lost 3 bases and the J gene lost 2 bases, with 16 bases spanning the gap. CDR1 and CDR2 from the germline V gene are MNHEY and SMNVEV (reference sequence). This CDR3 reads CASSFIGTHQNYGYTF. In DNA form, the CDR3 reads TGTGCCAGCAGTTTTATCGGGACTCATCAAAACTATGGCTACACCTTC.

This clone was recorded a few times. The rearrangement joins TRBV7-2 to TRBJ2-2; weak D call: TRBD1 (6 bases). V was shortened by 6 bases and J by 2 bases, with 10 bases between the two germline ends. The germline CDR1 and CDR2 sequences are SGHTA and FQGNSA. This CDR3 contains 14 residues. The CDR3 nucleotides are TGTGCCAGCAGGAGGGGACAAAACACCGGGGAGCTGTTTTTT. Translation gives CASRRGQNTGELFF.

The J gene is TRBJ1-2, the V gene TRBV7-9; tentatively, D is TRBD1 (5 bases). Germline V gene sequence: CDR1 SEHNR, CDR2 FQNEAQ (reference sequence). Trimming cost V 5 bases and J 2 bases, with 21 bases left between them. CDR3 length: 17 amino acids. The CDR3 is CASSTPNPTGRNYGYTF. In DNA form, the CDR3 reads TGTGCCAGCAGCACACCGAACCCAACAGGAAGGAACTATGGCTACACCTTC. Based on the CDR3 plus reference TRBV7-9 and TRBJ1-2, the full variable domain is DTGVSQNPRHKITKRGQNVTFRCDPISEHNRLYWYRQTLGQGPEFLTYFQNEAQLEKSRLLSDRFSAERPKGSFSTLEIQRTEQGDSAMYLCASSTPNPTGRNYGYTFGSGTRLTVV.

V usage is TRBV28 and J usage is TRBJ1-2, with TRBD1 as a possible D gene (5 bases). V lost 3 bases, J lost 5 bases, and 13 bases lay in between. CDR3 length: 14 amino acids. The V gene's germline CDR1 is MDHEN and CDR2 SYDVKM. The CDR3 nucleotides read TGTGCCAGCAGTTTCTCGTCAGGGAATTATGGCTACACCTTC. Translating gives CASSFSSGNYGYTF.

The gene calls are TRBV30 and TRBJ1-2, with a tentative D call TRBD1 (5 bases). The V gene's germline CDR1 is GTSNPN and CDR2 SVGIG (reference sequence). The CDR3 is 14 amino acids. Trimming stripped 4 bases from V and 4 bases from J, with 16 bases between. CDR3 in DNA: TGTGCCTGGACTAGGGCAGGCGGGGGCTATGGCTACACCTTC. Encoded protein: CAWTRAGGGYGYTF.

This clone was detected only once. This chain links TRBV19 with TRBJ2-2, with a tentative D call TRBD1 (5 bases). V was trimmed by 6 bases and J by 6 bases, leaving 17 bases between them. There are 15 residues in the CDR3. CDR1 is LNHDA and CDR2 is SQIVND in the germline V gene (reference sequence). In DNA, the CDR3 is TGTGCCAGTAGGGACACCCAACGGGCGGCCGGGGAGCTGTTTTTT. As protein: CASRDTQRAAGELFF.

This clone was counted only a few times. This chain joins TRBV11-3 and TRBJ1-4; possible D gene TRBD1, 6 bases. CDR1 and CDR2 from the germline V gene are SGHNT and YENEEA. V was shortened by 5 bases and J by 5 bases, with 15 bases between the two germline ends. The CDR3 is 15 amino acids. The CDR3: CASSPVGTGNEKLFF. The CDR3 bases are TGTGCCAGCAGCCCAGTTGGTACAGGGAATGAAAAACTGTTTTTT.

The J gene is TRBJ2-3, the V gene TRBV9; 10 bases fit TRBD1. The germline V gene has CDR1 SGDLS and CDR2 YYNGEE. V lost 4 bases to trimming and J lost 3 bases; unmatched junction nucleotides: 5. This CDR3 is built from 15 residues. CDR3 in DNA: TGTGCCAGCAGCTCCCGACAGGGGGCGACAGATACGCAGTATTTT. This gives the protein CASSSRQGATDTQYF.

The chain couples TRBV11-2 to TRBJ1-1; D call uncertain. Per the germline V gene, CDR1 is SGHAT and CDR2 is FQNNGV. The CDR3 covers 12 residues. Trimming took off 5 bases at V and 3 bases at J, with 7 bases between the two ends. CDR3 DNA: TGTGCCAGCAGCCCGTACTACACTGAAGCTTTCTTT. Protein product: CASSPYYTEAFF.

The chain carries TRBV16 and TRBJ2-2; 7 bases match TRBD2. Germline V gene sequence: CDR1 KGHSY, CDR2 FQNENV. The trim removed 6 bases at V and 2 bases at J, leaving 9 bases unmatched. The CDR3 length is 16 residues. The CDR3 nucleotides are TGTGCCAGCAGTCCCTCTAGCGGAACCAACACCGGGGAGCTGTTTTTT. Amino acid sequence: CASSPSSGTNTGELFF.

V gene TRBV9 combines with J gene TRBJ1-1; the D gene is possibly TRBD1 (5 bases). V was clipped by 4 bases and J by 4 bases, with 17 bases between them. Germline lookup yields CDR1 SGDLS and CDR2 YYNGEE. The CDR3 is made up of 15 amino acids. The CDR3 region is CASSPKSGSGTEAFF. The CDR3 DNA sequence: TGTGCCAGCAGCCCCAAGTCAGGGTCGGGCACTGAAGCTTTCTTT.

The chain links TRBV5-6 to TRBJ1-4; a possible D gene is TRBD1 (5 bases). The germline V gene has CDR1 SGHDT and CDR2 YYEEEE. The CDR3 has 14 amino acids. V lost 4 bases to trimming and J lost 8 bases, with 15 bases between them. The CDR3 DNA follows: TGTGCCAGCAGCCAGGTGGGGGGTAGCGAAAAACTGTTTTTT. Protein sequence: CASSQVGGSEKLFF.

The chain combines TRBV6-5 with TRBJ1-3; TRBD1 agrees at 10 bases. Germline V CDR1 and CDR2: MNHEY, SVGAGI. The junction had 8 bases not matched to a gene; V was cut back by 5 bases and J by 7 bases. There are 15 residues in the CDR3. The CDR3 coding sequence is TGTGCCAGCAGTCACCGGGACAGGGGAAGGAACACCATATATTTT. Its protein is CASSHRDRGRNTIYF.

This clone appeared a few times. The chain is built from TRBV3-1 (or the pseudogene TRBV3-2) and TRBJ1-4; D may be TRBD1 (5 bases). V was shortened by 8 bases and J by 0 bases, with 16 bases between the two germline ends. The germline V gene encodes CDR1 LGHDT and CDR2 YNNKEL (reference sequence). The CDR3 contains 16 residues. The CDR3 loop is CASGRGGTATNEKLFF. Here the CDR3 DNA reads TGTGCCAGCGGCCGCGGGGGAACCGCAACTAATGAAAAACTGTTTTTT.

In its sample, this clone was seen once. The rearrangement uses TRBV10-3 and TRBJ1-5; D call uncertain. Germline V CDR1 and CDR2: ENHRY, SYGVKD. V was pared by 2 bases and J by 3 bases, with 5 bases between. The CDR3 has 13 amino acids. This chain's CDR3 is CAISEGPNQPQHF. The CDR3 DNA is TGTGCCATCAGTGAGGGCCCCAATCAGCCCCAGCATTTT.